This T cell receptor (beta chain) was observed in a study of cytomegalovirus exposure and HLA in healthy donors (dated by TCRdb to 2017 to 2019). For the study in its entirety: An earlier analysis of some 500 of the donors reported 250 to 350 Gb of sequence data and some 100 million unique TCR beta sequences from some 180 million T cells. Roughly five DR-DQ haplotypes were handled as single units for association and clustering because linkage in the cohort was strong. Typing coverage varied by locus: 629-630 donors for A, B, C, DRB1 and DQB1; roughly 560 for DQA1; 600 to 610 for DPA1; 400 to 480 for DPB1. To predict cytomegalovirus infection status, the study brought together high-throughput TCR immunosequencing, statistical association of individual TCRs with disease status, and machine learning. The study used immunosequencing to profile the T cell repertoires of about 670 subjects and linked those repertoires to cytomegalovirus serostatus. Class I and class II HLA loci were covered by the typing at four-digit resolution. A separate validation cohort of approximately 130 different subjects was used in addition to the roughly 640-subject first cohort. Rather than drawing on any new phenotypic data, the later analysis identified candidate immune exposures from TCR beta sequences and the way those sequences occurred across donors. In a later genetic analysis, genome-wide SNP genotypes for about 55% of the roughly 700 donors were used, and that subset was treated as a discovery cohort. Among roughly 400 genotyped donors of the cohort, an average of around 220,000 unique TCR beta nucleotide sequences was sequenced per donor, of which about 18% were non-productive. All discovery cohort repertoires had been generated using a single sequencing platform. An earlier analysis of fewer than 750 of the donors used high-throughput TCR beta sequencing to judge whether each TCR beta V gene segment behaved as functional or pseudogenic. In a later analysis, previously published TCR beta repertoires from some 640 donors were re-analyzed and high-resolution HLA genotyping was added so that TCR occurrence patterns could be studied. Donor age, sex, ethnicity and CMV serostatus were collected together with the repertoire data. The study aimed to test whether cataloging public T cell receptors could reveal signatures of past pathogen exposure. An early release that covered roughly 600 HLA-typed donors contained about 290 gigabases of sequencing data and tens of millions of unique TCR sequences. Of the roughly 410 genotyped donors, roughly 80% were placed in the genetic ancestry cluster associated with self-reported Caucasian donors. The investigation overall reported the following: Several of the top co-occurrence clusters appeared to be linked to parvovirus B19, influenza, CMV and Epstein-Barr virus, according to a later analysis. The earlier analysis of fewer than 750 of the donors excluded 15 to 20 rarely observed V segments, including chromosome 9 orphons, because counts were too low. According to a later analysis, most CMV-associated TCR beta chains appeared to be HLA-restricted, and the HLA associations seemed to be driven largely by CMV exposure. The authors suggested that the approach could potentially be generalized to other disease states and immunological phenotypes. Only TCR beta chains were sequenced in this cohort, and the absence of alpha or paired-chain data limited detectable features. While some public TCRs were present in many individuals, most TCR sequences turned up only very rarely across donors. Some IMGT-functional V segments, including TRBV6-2 and TRBV6-3, could not be distinguished by the 87-base-pair reads and were therefore excluded. A later analysis found that HLA-associated TCR beta chains were more clonally expanded and had lower generation probabilities than equally common non-associated chains. The only immune exposure information available for the cohort was CMV serostatus. In an earlier analysis of around 600 of the donors, most TCR beta V segments appeared in productive rearrangements about 87% or about 30% of the time, broadly matching IMGT annotations. A few of the identified cytomegalovirus-associated TCR beta chains were confirmed in vitro to be specific for cytomegalovirus antigens. A group of highly shared sequence variants was considered likely to be a technical artifact of the sequencing pipeline. In the study, approximately 160 TCR beta chains were listed as associated with cytomegalovirus. A further reported finding was that TCR beta sequences accurately predicted the HLA-A and HLA-B alleles for most subjects in the first cohort. Because HLA typing was missing for some donors at each locus, association tests included only the typed subset. Linkage disequilibrium might explain the correlated functional status among segregating V segments, but an unknown experimental factor could not be ruled out. According to a later genetic analysis, donors in an Asian-associated ancestry cluster had fewer N-insertions in productive TCRs than the approximately 710-donor mean. A later analysis associated roughly 17,000 TCR beta sequences with specific HLA alleles at a false discovery rate of 0.05. The classifier was reported to diagnose cytomegalovirus status with high specificity and sensitivity in both the original cohort and the validation cohort. In a later analysis, TCR association rates were found to vary across HLA loci, with the most associated TCRs seen for DRB1 alleles and the fewest for HLA-C alleles. Assigning TCR associations to individual alleles was difficult when HLA alleles, especially DR and DQ, strongly co-occurred. Sequencing depth was assumed to be roughly uniform across donors in the presence/absence analyses, though that assumption may not hold. V-gene and J-gene trimming of TCR beta chains was associated with a missense DCLRE1C variant in a later genetic analysis, and the association was replicated in an independent cohort.

Of note for this clone: Its target antigen remains unknown. No base qualities exist here, and no much larger clone lies one base off it.

V is clipped by 10 bases and J by 7 bases, and the sequence between their germline boundaries is 16 bases long. For CDR1 and CDR2, the germline V gene lists SGHVS and FQNEAQ. The CDR3 runs 13 residues from the cysteine to the phenylalanine. Only CDR3 DNA is held: 39 bases, read in frame from base 1. The cohort consisted of some 670 healthy bone marrow donors. All cohort members were sampled while nominally healthy, although unrecorded immune exposures were likely present. The donor was CMV seronegative and was included in the group of a few hundred seronegative cohort members. Every donor gave a peripheral blood sample, and the peripheral blood mononuclear cells from that sample were used for TCR beta sequencing. The Qiagen DNeasy Blood Extraction Kit was used to extract genomic DNA from the blood cell samples. Library construction relied on the immunoSEQ multiplex PCR assay. For the multiplex PCR, a mixture combining 60 forward primers for TCR Vbeta segments and 13 reverse primers for TCR Jbeta segments was used. The CDR3 region of rearranged TCR beta genes was amplified from genomic DNA with a multiplex PCR assay. On the Illumina HiSeq System, the amplified TCR beta libraries were sequenced as 87-base-pair reads. The published analysis was carried out like this. A later analysis counted approximately 74 million unique TCR beta chains across the 650 to 800 repertoires, and some 11 million of these chains were shared by at least two donors. Raw reads were error-corrected and collapsed into unique sequences by a nearest-neighbor algorithm in which closely related sequences were merged to remove PCR and sequencing errors. V, D and J gene segments were assigned by aligning CDR3 sequences to IMGT reference sequences. Each retained sequence needed at least a six-nucleotide match to both a V gene segment and a J gene segment. A rearrangement counted as productive if the CDR3 had no stop codons and remained in frame with V and J, and every other rearrangement counted as non-productive. CDR3 was defined by IMGT convention, running from the second conserved V-encoded cysteine to the conserved J-encoded phenylalanine. The earlier analysis of 550 to 650 of the donors excluded any sequence lacking an unambiguous match to a single V gene segment. In an earlier analysis of some 590 of the donors, a V segment was called functional when productive rearrangements were above 56.7%, and segregating when the standard deviation between donors exceeded 5%. A statistical classification framework was built to diagnose cytomegalovirus status from the catalog of TCR beta chain sequences. A later analysis assigned V and J genes by comparing TCR nucleotide sequences with IMGT/GENE-DB human TR gene sequences. In a later analysis, CDR3 sequences and most-parsimonious VDJ recombination scenarios were assigned using the TCRdist pipeline. In a later analysis, each TCR beta chain was defined by its CDR3 amino acid sequence together with its V-gene family, and reads lacking a unique V-gene family were excluded. To address suspected cross-contamination and a sequencing artifact, a later analysis removed 550 to 750 highly shared, low-generation-probability nucleotide sequences. A later analysis calculated a clonal expansion index for each public chain from normalized within-repertoire ranks of inferred template counts. In a later analysis, generation probabilities were computed using a VDJ recombination model fitted to out-of-frame rearrangements, and the results were checked against IGoR. In a later analysis, hypergeometric tests were used to score TCR-TCR, TCR-HLA and TCR-CMV co-occurrence, with a repertoire-size bias correction applied to TCR pairs. A later analysis estimated false discovery rates by permuting HLA or CMV assignments 20 times. A later analysis grouped co-occurring TCRs with DBSCAN, adding TCRdist sequence similarity when clustering within HLA-allele-positive subsets. For co-occurrence clustering, repertoires with fewer than 30,000 or more than 120,000 public chains were excluded, along with 4 to 6 repertoires with anomalous nucleotide sharing. TCRdb re-hosts the immuneACCESS table, in-frame sequences only. Its copies lack some clones; in the studies checked, an unresolved V gene accounts for under half of them, and the cause for the rest is not known. V and J calls and clone size are given by that table; D and trimming were obtained from the DNA. Here the sample has roughly 150,000 clones; around 79% occur a single time. In total, the top ten clones hold around 1.4% of the sample.

The sample comprised PBMCs. This receptor was obtained from a man younger than 35 in good health and CMV-seronegative. In this chain, TRBV7-8 is recombined with TRBJ2-2, with no confident D gene call. The nucleotide sequence is TGTGCCATCACTAAGTTCTCTGACGGGGAGCTGTTTTTT. This gives the protein CAITKFSDGELFF.